This T cell receptor (beta chain) was observed in a study of cytotoxic CD8 clonotypes in ibrutinib-treated CLL. About the study: After a median of approximately 68 months, around 15 patients stayed remitted and some 12 progressed; responses had been partial in some 25 and complete in 2. The taking of response samples occurred after a median approximately twelve months of treatment, with a range of 6 to 36.

The study, taken as a whole, reports: The public clonotypes identified were infrequent and showed contraction or stability on treatment.

Profiling relied on immunoSEQ multiplex PCR, and the TCRdb table lists in-frame clones only, not all of them. The repertoire holds around 140,000 clones, with about 80% as singletons. With respect to this clone: What it recognizes is unknown.

CDR3 size: 15 residues. V shed 1 base, J shed 5 bases, and the junction held 5 bases outside the gene matches. The germline V gene encodes CDR1 SEHNR and CDR2 FQNEAQ (reference sequence). Genomic DNA for TCR beta libraries, around 2 micrograms, came from cryopreserved PBMCs. The TCR sequence derives from a human donor with chronic lymphocytic leukemia. This sample comprised PBMCs, obtained after 24 months of ibrutinib treatment. V usage is TRBV7-9 and J usage is TRBJ1-5, with TRBD1 matching over 7 bases. CDR3: CASSLGGGADQPQHF. Here the CDR3 DNA reads TGTGCCAGCAGCTTAGGAGGGGGCGCGGATCAGCCCCAGCATTTT. The full variable domain, rest sourced from reference TRBV7-9 and TRBJ1-5, is DTGVSQNPRHKITKRGQNVTFRCDPISEHNRLYWYRQTLGQGPEFLTYFQNEAQLEKSRLLSDRFSAERPKGSFSTLEIQRTEQGDSAMYLCASSLGGGADQPQHFGDGTRLSIL.